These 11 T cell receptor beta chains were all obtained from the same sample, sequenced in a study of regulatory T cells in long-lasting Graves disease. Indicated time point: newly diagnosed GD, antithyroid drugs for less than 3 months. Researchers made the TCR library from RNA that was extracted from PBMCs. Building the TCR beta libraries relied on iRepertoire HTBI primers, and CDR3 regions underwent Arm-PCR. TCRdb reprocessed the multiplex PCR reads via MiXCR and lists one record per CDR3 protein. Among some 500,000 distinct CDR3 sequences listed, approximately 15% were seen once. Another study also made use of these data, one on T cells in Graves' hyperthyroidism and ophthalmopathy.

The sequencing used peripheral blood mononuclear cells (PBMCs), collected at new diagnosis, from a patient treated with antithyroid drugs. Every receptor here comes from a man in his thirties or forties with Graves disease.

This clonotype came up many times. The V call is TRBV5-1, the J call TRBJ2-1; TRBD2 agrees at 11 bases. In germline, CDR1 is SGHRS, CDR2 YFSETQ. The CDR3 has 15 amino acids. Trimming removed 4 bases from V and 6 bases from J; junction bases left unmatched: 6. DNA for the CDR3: TGCGCCAGCAGCCCTACTAGCGGGAGAGCCAATGAGCAGTTCTTC. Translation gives CASSPTSGRANEQFF.

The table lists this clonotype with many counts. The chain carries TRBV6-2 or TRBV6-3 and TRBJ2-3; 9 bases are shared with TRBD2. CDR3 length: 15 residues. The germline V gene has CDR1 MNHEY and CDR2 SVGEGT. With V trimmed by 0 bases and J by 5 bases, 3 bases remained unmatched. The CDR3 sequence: CASSYSRTSEDTQYF. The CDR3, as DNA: TGTGCCAGCAGTTACTCGAGGACTAGCGAAGATACGCAGTATTTT.

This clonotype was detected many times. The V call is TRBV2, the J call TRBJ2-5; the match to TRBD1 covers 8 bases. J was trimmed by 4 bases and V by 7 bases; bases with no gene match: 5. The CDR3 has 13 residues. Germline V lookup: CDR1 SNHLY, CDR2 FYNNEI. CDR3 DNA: TGTGCCAGCAACATCGGACAGGGAGAGACCCAGTACTTC. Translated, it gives CASNIGQGETQYF.

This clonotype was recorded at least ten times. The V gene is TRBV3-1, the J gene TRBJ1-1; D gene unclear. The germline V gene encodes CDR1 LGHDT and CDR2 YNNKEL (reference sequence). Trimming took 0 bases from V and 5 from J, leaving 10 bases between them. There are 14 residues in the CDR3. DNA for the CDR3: TGTGCCAGCAGCCAAGATCGAGGAGTGACTGAAGCTTTCTTT. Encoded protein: CASSQDRGVTEAFF.

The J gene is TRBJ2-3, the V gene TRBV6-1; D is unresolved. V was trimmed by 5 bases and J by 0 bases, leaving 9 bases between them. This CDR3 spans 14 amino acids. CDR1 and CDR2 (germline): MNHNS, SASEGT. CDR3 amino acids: CASSPAASTDTQYF. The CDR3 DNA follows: TGTGCCAGCAGTCCCGCGGCTAGCACAGATACGCAGTATTTT.

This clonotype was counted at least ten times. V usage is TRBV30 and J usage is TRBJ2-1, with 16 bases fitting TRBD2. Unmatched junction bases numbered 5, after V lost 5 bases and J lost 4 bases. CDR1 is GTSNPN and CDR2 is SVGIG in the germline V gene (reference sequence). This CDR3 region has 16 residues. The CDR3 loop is CAWAGLAGGGYNEQFF. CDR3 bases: TGTGCCTGGGCGGGACTAGCGGGAGGGGGTTACAATGAGCAGTTCTTC.

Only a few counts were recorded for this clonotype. The DNA of the CDR3 is TGTGCCTGGAGTGCCCAGACTAATGAGCAGTTCTTC. It specifies CAWSAQTNEQFF. J is TRBJ2-1 and V is TRBV30; the D is unclear. V was trimmed by 1 base and J by 7 bases, leaving 8 bases between them. Germline CDR1 and CDR2: GTSNPN and SVGIG (reference sequence). CDR3 length equals 12 residues.

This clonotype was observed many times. In nucleotides, the CDR3 is TGCAGTGCCCCACCCGACCGGGGAGTTCGCAATCAGCCCCAGCATTTT. As protein: CSAPPDRGVRNQPQHF. The chain joins TRBV20-1 to TRBJ1-5; D gene uncertain. Trimming left V 6 bases short and J 2 bases short, with 20 bases between. CDR1 is DFQATT, CDR2 SNEGSKA, per germline (reference sequence). This CDR3 region has 16 residues.

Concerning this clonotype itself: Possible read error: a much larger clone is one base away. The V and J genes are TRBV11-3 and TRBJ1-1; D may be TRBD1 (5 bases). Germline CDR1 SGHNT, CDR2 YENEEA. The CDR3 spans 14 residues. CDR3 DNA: TGTGCCAGCAGCTCGCAGGGTATGGACACTGGAGCTTTCTTT. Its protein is CASSSQGMDTGAFF.

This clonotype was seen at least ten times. The CDR3 sequence is CASSTSGNSYNEQFF. CDR3 DNA: TGTGCCAGCAGTACTAGCGGCAACTCCTACAATGAGCAGTTCTTC. The V and J genes are TRBV2 and TRBJ2-1; 8 positions agree with TRBD2. The V and J ends lost 5 bases and 0 bases, in that order; junction bases with no gene match: 3. Germline lookup yields CDR1 SNHLY and CDR2 FYNNEI. The CDR3 is made up of 15 amino acids.

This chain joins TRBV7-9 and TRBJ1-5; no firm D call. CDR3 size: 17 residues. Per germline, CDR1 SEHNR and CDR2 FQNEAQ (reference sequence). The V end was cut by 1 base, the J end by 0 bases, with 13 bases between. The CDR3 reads CASSLEDGFYSNQPQHF. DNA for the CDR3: TGTGCCAGCAGCTTAGAAGATGGTTTTTATAGCAATCAGCCCCAGCATTTT. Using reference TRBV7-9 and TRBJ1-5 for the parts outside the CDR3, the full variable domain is DTGVSQNPRHKITKRGQNVTFRCDPISEHNRLYWYRQTLGQGPEFLTYFQNEAQLEKSRLLSDRFSAERPKGSFSTLEIQRTEQGDSAMYLCASSLEDGFYSNQPQHFGDGTRLSIL.